This entry lists 12 T cell receptor beta chains sequenced from one sample in a study of blood T cell repertoires in COVID-19. Method: immunoSEQ multiplex PCR; TCRdb's copy keeps in-frame clones and lacks some. The repertoire consists of tens of thousands of clones, with roughly four fifths occurring once and the leading ten covering about 30%. Sequencing was performed on peripheral blood. Receptor source: a woman older than 75 with acute or convalescent COVID-19.

The rearrangement joins TRBV10-2 to TRBJ1-2; 7 bases line up with TRBD1. The trim removed 3 bases at V and 4 bases at J, leaving 5 bases unmatched. This CDR3 has 14 residues. The germline CDR1 and CDR2 sequences are WSHSY and SAAADI. The CDR3 sequence: CASSELGGFYGYTF. For the CDR3, the DNA is TGCGCCAGCAGTGAACTAGGGGGCTTCTATGGCTACACCTTC.

The V and J genes are TRBV5-1 and TRBJ2-3, with TRBD1 matching 11 bases. J gave up 3 bases and V 0 bases, and 9 bases lay outside the gene matches. The germline CDR1 and CDR2 sequences are SGHRS and YFSETQ. The CDR3 extends over 18 amino acids. The CDR3 spells CASSLAFRTGGRTDTQYF. For the CDR3, the DNA is TGCGCCAGCAGCTTGGCCTTCAGGACAGGGGGCCGAACAGATACGCAGTATTTT.

V is TRBV11-2 and J is TRBJ2-1; tentative D call: TRBD2 (6 bases). Trimming cost V 4 bases and J 7 bases, with 17 bases left between them. The CDR3 totals 15 residues. Looked up from germline, CDR1 is SGHAT and CDR2 is FQNNGV. CDR3 loop: CASSSLQRVENEQFF. For the CDR3, the DNA is TGTGCCAGCAGCTCCCTCCAGCGGGTGGAGAATGAGCAGTTCTTC.

This chain uses TRBV10-3 with TRBJ1-1; D may be TRBD1 (5 bases). The V gene lost 4 bases and the J gene lost 1 base, with 16 bases spanning the gap. The germline CDR1 and CDR2 sequences are ENHRY and SYGVKD. The CDR3 is 16 amino acids. The CDR3 DNA follows: TGTGCCATCAGTGCATTACCACAGGCGGAGAACACTGAAGCTTTCTTT. Translating it yields CAISALPQAENTEAFF.

The V gene is TRBV4-2, the J gene TRBJ1-5, with D tentatively TRBD1 (6 bases). Trimming took 3 bases from V and 4 from J, leaving 22 bases between them. This CDR3 is 18 amino acids long. Germline-derived CDR1 and CDR2 are LGHNA and YNFKEQ. The CDR3 region is CASSQYRVQTTGNQPQHF. In nucleotides, the CDR3 is TGTGCCAGCAGCCAGTACAGGGTACAAACGACGGGGAATCAGCCCCAGCATTTT.

The gene calls are TRBV11-3 and TRBJ2-7, with D perhaps matching TRBD1 (5 bases). Trimming stripped 7 bases from V and 2 bases from J, with 12 bases between. This CDR3 is 13 amino acids long. Germline V gene data show CDR1 as SGHNT and CDR2 as YENEEA. The CDR3, as DNA: TGTGCCAGCATCGGCCAGGGCACCTACGAGCAGTACTTC. Translating gives CASIGQGTYEQYF.

The chain is built from TRBV5-1 and TRBJ2-6, with D perhaps TRBD1 (6 bases). V lost 4 bases, J lost 0 bases, and 20 bases lay in between. Looked up from germline, CDR1 is SGHRS and CDR2 is YFSETQ. CDR3 length: 19 residues. The CDR3 loop is CASSHGQPLLSSGANVLTF. The CDR3 nucleotides read TGCGCCAGCAGCCACGGACAGCCCCTTCTTAGCTCTGGGGCCAACGTCCTGACTTTC.

This clone showed up just a few times. V gene TRBV4-2 combines with J gene TRBJ2-1, with 15 bases matching TRBD2. The germline CDR1 and CDR2 sequences are LGHNA and YNFKEQ. The CDR3 consists of 16 residues. Trimming took 4 bases from V and 8 from J; bases not matched to a gene: 6. This CDR3 is CASSRGTSGRLDEQFF. The DNA of the CDR3 is TGTGCCAGCAGCCGCGGGACTAGCGGGAGGTTAGATGAGCAGTTCTTC.

The chain uses TRBV7-2 and TRBJ1-2, with a tentative D call TRBD1 (6 bases). Per germline, CDR1 SGHTA and CDR2 FQGNSA. Deletions cut 5 bases from V and 2 bases from J, with 15 bases between. The CDR3 is 15 amino acids. The CDR3 sequence is CASSPWTDPNYGYTF. For the CDR3, the DNA is TGTGCCAGCAGCCCTTGGACAGATCCAAACTATGGCTACACCTTC.

The chain employs TRBV6-1 and TRBJ2-3; D may be TRBD2 (6 bases). CDR3 length: 15 residues. Germline V gene data show CDR1 as MNHNS and CDR2 as SASEGT. V dropped 6 bases and J dropped 1 base, with 14 bases sitting between them. The CDR3 protein is CASRGGRRGTDTQYF. The CDR3 DNA is TGTGCCAGCAGGGGAGGTAGGAGAGGCACAGATACGCAGTATTTT.

In its sample, this clone was seen many times. This chain connects TRBV6-1 to TRBJ2-1; 8 bases line up with TRBD2. The CDR3 covers 15 residues. Germline lookup yields CDR1 MNHNS and CDR2 SASEGT. Trimming took 3 bases from V and 0 from J; bases not matched to a gene: 1. CDR3 nucleotide sequence: TGTGCCAGCAGTGATACTAGCGGCTCCTACAATGAGCAGTTCTTC. It encodes CASSDTSGSYNEQFF.

The count of this clone is one. V is TRBV4-2 and J is TRBJ1-1; D call uncertain. Trimming shortened V by 1 base and J by 3 bases, and 12 bases separated the two germline ends. Germline values: CDR1 LGHNA, CDR2 YNFKEQ. There are 15 residues in the CDR3. The CDR3 DNA reads as TGTGCCAGCAGCCAAGGCGTTCGCGGGGACACTGAAGCTTTCTTT. Translation: CASSQGVRGDTEAFF.